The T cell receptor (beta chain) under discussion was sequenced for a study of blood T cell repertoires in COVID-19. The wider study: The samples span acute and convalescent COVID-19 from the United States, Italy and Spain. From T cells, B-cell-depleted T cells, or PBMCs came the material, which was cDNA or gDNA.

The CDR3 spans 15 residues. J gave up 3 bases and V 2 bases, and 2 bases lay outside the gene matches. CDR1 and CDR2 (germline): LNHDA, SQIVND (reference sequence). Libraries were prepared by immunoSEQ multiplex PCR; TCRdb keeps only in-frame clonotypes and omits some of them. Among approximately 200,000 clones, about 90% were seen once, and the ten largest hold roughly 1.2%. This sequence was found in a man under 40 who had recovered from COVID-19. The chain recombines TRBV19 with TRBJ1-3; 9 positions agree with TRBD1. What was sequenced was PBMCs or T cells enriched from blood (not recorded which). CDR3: CASSIMGQGGNTIYF. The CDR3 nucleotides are TGTGCCAGTAGTATAATGGGACAGGGTGGAAACACCATATATTTT.